This TCR beta chain is from a study of spatial heterogeneity in lung cancer. About the study: Sequencing was performed on follow-up PBMC samples when available, collected at a median of about two years after resection. Alpha-chain sequences were detected in numbers that were consistently lower than beta-chain sequences. The study's findings and limits: Relative to follow-up, resection was when ubiquitous expanded tumor TCRs appeared more in blood.

As for time point: blood at routine non-recurrence follow-up after resection. Without sorting, whole RNA was sequenced from tumor, nontumor lung or frozen PBMC. Individually, TCR cDNA molecules were each labelled with a unique molecular identifier. TCRdb fed the 5' RACE reads into MiXCR, producing one record per CDR3 protein. Of tens of thousands of distinct CDR3 sequences listed, roughly 8.1% are singletons. Ten or more counts support this clonotype. Its antigen is not identified. Specimen: PBMCs, collected at follow-up. This receptor was taken from a female donor with early-stage non-small cell lung cancer.

The CDR3 protein is CATSRRKSLGGQNEKLFF. CDR3 sequence (DNA): TGTGCCACCAGCCGAAGGAAGAGTCTCGGAGGCCAGAATGAAAAACTGTTTTTT. This sequence joins TRBV15 and TRBJ1-4; D is ambiguous. In germline, CDR1 is LNHNV, CDR2 YYDKDF (reference sequence). The CDR3 has 18 amino acids. Trimming left V 5 bases short and J 5 bases short, with 24 bases between.